This T cell receptor (beta chain) was sequenced for a study of T cell changes during pregnancy in multiple sclerosis. The repertoire was sequenced with immunoSEQ multiplex PCR; TCRdb's copy has only in-frame clones and lacks some. The repertoire has under 120,000 clones, approximately 89% of them found once; the top ten carry 3.5%. The germline V gene has CDR1 KGHSH and CDR2 LQKENI. V was shortened by 3 bases and J by 5 bases, with 11 bases between the two germline ends. The CDR3 contains 13 residues. Sample: peripheral blood, taken after pregnancy. This chain uses TRBV18 with TRBJ2-7; D not certain. This clonotype was obtained from a female donor with multiple sclerosis, enrolled in a pregnancy study. The DNA of the CDR3 is TGTGCCAGCTCACCCTCGCGATCCAACGAGCAGTACTTC. It translates to CASSPSRSNEQYF.